What follows are 3 T cell receptor beta chains derived from one specimen sequenced in a study of CD8 T cells in Susac syndrome. The authors reverse transcribed roughly 0.45 to 1 ug RNA with random hexamers. TCRdb itself ran the immunoSEQ multiplex PCR reads through MiXCR, one entry per CDR3 protein. The data hold 71,000 or so distinct CDR3 sequences, with approximately 96% observed a single time. The specimen was CD4+ T cells from PBMCs. The receptor set was obtained from a human donor with multiple sclerosis.

The gene calls are TRBV7-9 and TRBJ2-3; D is possibly TRBD1 (5 bases). V gave up 1 base and J gave up 1 base, with 9 bases separating them. CDR1 SEHNR and CDR2 FQNEAQ come from the germline V gene (reference sequence). The length of the CDR3 is 15 residues. The CDR3 loop reads CASSLGTTRTDTQYF. CDR3 DNA sequence: TGTGCCAGCAGCTTAGGGACAACCCGCACAGATACGCAGTATTTT.

This chain connects TRBV11-2 to TRBJ1-1; D is uncertain. Germline assignment: CDR1 SGHAT and CDR2 FQNNGV. The CDR3 covers 12 residues. V lost 5 bases to trimming and J lost 6 bases, with 10 bases between them. DNA for the CDR3: TGTGCCAGCAGCCTCGCGGCGGCTGAAGCTTTCTTT. It encodes CASSLAAAEAFF.

The chain couples TRBV24-1 to TRBJ2-3; D is undetermined. Trimming took off 3 bases at V and 4 bases at J, with 13 bases between the two ends. The CDR3 contains 15 residues. Germline V gives CDR1 KGHDR, CDR2 SFDVKD. The CDR3 loop reads CATSDPGRGPDTQYF. In nucleotides, the CDR3 is TGTGCCACCAGTGATCCCGGACGCGGACCAGATACGCAGTATTTT.